This T cell receptor (beta chain) derives from a study of blood T cell repertoires in COVID-19. Germline trimming cut 4 bases from V and 1 base from J; bases unmatched to any gene: 7. This CDR3 comprises 15 residues. Germline V CDR1 and CDR2: SGHRS, YFSETQ. Per the authors' pipeline: The assay estimated nucleated cells by amplifying reference gene primers. Libraries were prepared by immunoSEQ multiplex PCR; TCRdb keeps only in-frame clonotypes and omits some of them. V and J calls and clone size are given by that table; D and trimming were obtained from the DNA. The sample lists some 110,000 clones; over 75% were seen once.

Sequenced: peripheral blood. The sequence was obtained from a man over 45 with acute or convalescent COVID-19. The chain joins TRBV5-1 to TRBJ1-1, with 7 nucleotides matching TRBD1. The CDR3 DNA reads TGCGCCAGCAGCCCGATGACAGGGTCGAACACTGAAGCTTTCTTT. Amino acid sequence: CASSPMTGSNTEAFF.